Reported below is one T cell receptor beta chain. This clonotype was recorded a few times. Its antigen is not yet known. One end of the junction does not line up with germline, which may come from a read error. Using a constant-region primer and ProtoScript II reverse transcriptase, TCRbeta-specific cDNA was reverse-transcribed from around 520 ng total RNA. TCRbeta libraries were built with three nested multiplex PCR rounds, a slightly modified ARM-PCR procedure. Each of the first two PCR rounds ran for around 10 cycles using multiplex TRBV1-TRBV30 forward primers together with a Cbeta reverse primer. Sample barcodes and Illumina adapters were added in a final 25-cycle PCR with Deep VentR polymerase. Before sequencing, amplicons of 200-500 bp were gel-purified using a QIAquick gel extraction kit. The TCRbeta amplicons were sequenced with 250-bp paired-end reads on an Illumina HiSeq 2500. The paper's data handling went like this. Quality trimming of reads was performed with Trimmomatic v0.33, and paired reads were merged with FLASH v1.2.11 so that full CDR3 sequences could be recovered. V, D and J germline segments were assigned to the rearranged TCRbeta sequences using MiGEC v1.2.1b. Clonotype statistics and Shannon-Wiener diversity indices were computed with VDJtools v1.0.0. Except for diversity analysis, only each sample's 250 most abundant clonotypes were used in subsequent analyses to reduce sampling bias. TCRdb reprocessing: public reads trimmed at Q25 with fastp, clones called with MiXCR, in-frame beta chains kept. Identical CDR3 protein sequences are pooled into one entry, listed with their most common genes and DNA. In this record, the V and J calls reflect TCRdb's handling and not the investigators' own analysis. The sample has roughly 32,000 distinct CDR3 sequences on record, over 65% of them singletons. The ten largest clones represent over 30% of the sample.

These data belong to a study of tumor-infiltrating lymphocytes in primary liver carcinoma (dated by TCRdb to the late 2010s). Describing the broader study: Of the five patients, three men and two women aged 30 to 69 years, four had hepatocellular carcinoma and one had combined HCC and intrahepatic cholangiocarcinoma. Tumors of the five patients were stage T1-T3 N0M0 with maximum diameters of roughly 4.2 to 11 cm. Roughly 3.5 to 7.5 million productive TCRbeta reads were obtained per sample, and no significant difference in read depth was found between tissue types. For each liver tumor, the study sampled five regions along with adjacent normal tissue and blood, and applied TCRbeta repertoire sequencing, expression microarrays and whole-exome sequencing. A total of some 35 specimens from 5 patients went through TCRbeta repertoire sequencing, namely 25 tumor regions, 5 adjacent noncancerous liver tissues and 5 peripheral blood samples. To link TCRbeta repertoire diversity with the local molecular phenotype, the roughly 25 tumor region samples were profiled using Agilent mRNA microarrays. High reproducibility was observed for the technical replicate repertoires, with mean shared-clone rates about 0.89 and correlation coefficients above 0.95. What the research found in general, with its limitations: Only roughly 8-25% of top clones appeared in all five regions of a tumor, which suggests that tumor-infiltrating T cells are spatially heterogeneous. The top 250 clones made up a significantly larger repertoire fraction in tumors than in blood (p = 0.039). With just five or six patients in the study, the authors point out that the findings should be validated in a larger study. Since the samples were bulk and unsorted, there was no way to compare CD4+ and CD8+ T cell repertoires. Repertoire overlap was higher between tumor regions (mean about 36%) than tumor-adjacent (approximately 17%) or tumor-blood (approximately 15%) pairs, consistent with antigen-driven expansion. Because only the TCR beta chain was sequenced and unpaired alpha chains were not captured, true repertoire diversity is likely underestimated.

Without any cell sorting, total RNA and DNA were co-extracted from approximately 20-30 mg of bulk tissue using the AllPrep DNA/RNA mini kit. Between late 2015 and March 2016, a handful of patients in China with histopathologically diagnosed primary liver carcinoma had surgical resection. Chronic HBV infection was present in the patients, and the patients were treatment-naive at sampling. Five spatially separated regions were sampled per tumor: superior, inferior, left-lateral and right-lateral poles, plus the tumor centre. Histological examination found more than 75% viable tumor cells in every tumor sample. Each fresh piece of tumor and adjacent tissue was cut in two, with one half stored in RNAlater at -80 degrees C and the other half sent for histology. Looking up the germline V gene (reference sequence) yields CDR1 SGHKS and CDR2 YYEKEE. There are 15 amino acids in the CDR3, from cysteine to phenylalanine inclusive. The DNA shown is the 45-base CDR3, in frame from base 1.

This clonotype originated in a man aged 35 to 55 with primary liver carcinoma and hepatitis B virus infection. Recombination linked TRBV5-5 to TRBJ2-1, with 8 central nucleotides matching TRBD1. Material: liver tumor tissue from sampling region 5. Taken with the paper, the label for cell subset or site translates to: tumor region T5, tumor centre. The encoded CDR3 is CASSPGQGSYNGQPF. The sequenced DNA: TGTGCCAGCAGCCCTGGACAGGGTTCCTACAATGGGCAGCCCTTC.